This T cell receptor beta chain comes out of a study of technical replicates of blood from several donors. This clone was seen a single time. Libraries were prepared by immunoSEQ multiplex PCR; TCRdb keeps only in-frame clonotypes and omits some of them. This sample carries under 65,000 clones, about 96% of them seen once, and the ten largest clones take under 0.45%. CDR1 MGHDK and CDR2 SYGVNS come from the germline V gene. CDR3 length: 13 amino acids. V was trimmed by 6 bases and J by 1 base, leaving 8 bases between them. Sequenced sample: T cells isolated from PBMCs. The origin of this receptor is a human donor in good health. This sequence joins TRBV25-1 and TRBJ2-3; D might be TRBD2 (5 bases). CDR3 in DNA: TGTGCCAGCAGGCGGGCTGGCACAGATACGCAGTATTTT. Translation gives CASRRAGTDTQYF.